Following are 10 T cell receptor beta chains from one sample sequenced in a study of T cells after yellow fever vaccination. TCRdb passed the 5' RACE reads through MiXCR, listing each CDR3 protein once. The sample carries some 110,000 distinct CDR3 sequences, approximately 8.4% recorded once. This sample comprised CD8+ T cells sorted from PBMCs, obtained 45 days after the yellow fever booster vaccination. These receptor sequences come from a man aged 25 to 40 who received the YFV17D yellow fever vaccine.

This clonotype occurred many times. This chain uses TRBV5-1 with TRBJ2-5, with no clear D. With 0 bases removed from V and 2 bases from J, the gap between germline ends came to 8 bases. CDR1 SGHRS and CDR2 YFSETQ come from the germline V gene. The CDR3 is 14 amino acids. This CDR3 is CASSLVAYQETQYF. In DNA, the CDR3 is TGCGCCAGCAGCTTGGTGGCATATCAAGAGACCCAGTACTTC.

The chain couples TRBV9 to TRBJ2-7, with TRBD2 matching 8 bases. The junction had 12 bases not matched to a gene; V was cut back by 4 bases and J by 6 bases. This CDR3 is built from 15 residues. The germline V gene has CDR1 SGDLS and CDR2 YYNGEE. DNA of the CDR3: TGTGCCAGCAGCTTCGGGGGGGGAGCCCGGGGCGAGCAGTACTTC. Its translation is CASSFGGGARGEQYF. Full variable domain (missing parts from reference TRBV9 and TRBJ2-7): DSGVTQTPKHLITATGQRVTLRCSPRSGDLSVYWYQQSLDQGLQFLIQYYNGEERAKGNILERFSAQQFPDLHSELNLSSLELGDSALYFCASSFGGGARGEQYFGPGTRLTVT.

This clonotype was observed many times. The CDR3 sequence is CSASRTVTYEQYF. The CDR3 DNA sequence: TGCAGTGCTTCCCGGACAGTAACCTACGAGCAGTACTTC. This chain joins TRBV20-1 and TRBJ2-7; D possibly corresponds to TRBD1 (6 bases). V lost 5 bases and J lost 2, with 13 bases in between. The germline gives CDR1 DFQATT, CDR2 SNEGSKA (reference sequence). The CDR3 has 13 amino acids.

This clonotype occurred a few times. The rearrangement links TRBV24-1 to TRBJ2-1; possibly TRBD1 or TRBD2 for D (5 bases each). CDR3 size: 15 residues. Germline-derived CDR1 and CDR2 are KGHDR and SFDVKD. V lost 5 bases and J lost 7, with 17 bases in between. CDR3 in amino acids: CATSGAGTPRNEQFF. CDR3 nucleotide sequence: TGTGCCACCAGTGGAGCTGGGACCCCTCGTAATGAGCAGTTCTTC.

A single count supports this clonotype. A read error is likely here: a far larger clone is one base away. The chain links TRBV5-5 to TRBJ2-1; 7 nucleotides match TRBD2. Germline V gene data show CDR1 as SGHKS and CDR2 as YYEKEE (reference sequence). The V gene end was trimmed by 4 bases and the J gene end by 7 bases; junction bases not matched to a gene: 2. This CDR3 is built from 12 residues. CDR3 nucleotides: TGTGCCAGCAGCGTGGGGGGGAATGAGCAGTTCTTC. Translating gives CASSVGGNEQFF.

At least ten counts were recorded for this clonotype. The chain carries TRBV4-2 and TRBJ2-7; D not certain. V dropped 2 bases and J dropped 0 bases, with 5 bases sitting between them. Germline V gives CDR1 LGHNA, CDR2 YNFKEQ. CDR3 length: 13 residues. In nucleotides, the CDR3 is TGTGCCAGCAGCCAAACGAGCTCCTACGAGCAGTACTTC. It translates to CASSQTSSYEQYF.

The sample holds a few counts of this clonotype. V is TRBV7-7 and J is TRBJ2-1, with TRBD2 identical over 8 bases. CDR1 is SSHAT, CDR2 FNYEAQ, per germline (reference sequence). The CDR3 runs 15 residues. Trimming removed 2 bases from V and 2 bases from J; junction bases left unmatched: 2. CDR3 loop: CASSLTLAAYNEQFF. In DNA, the CDR3 is TGTGCCAGCAGCTTAACACTAGCGGCCTACAATGAGCAGTTCTTC. Full variable domain (remainder filled in from reference TRBV7-7 and TRBJ2-1): GAGVSQSPRYKVTKRGQDVTLRCDPISSHATLYWYQQALGQGPEFLTYFNYEAQPDKSGLPSDRFSAERPEGSISTLTIQRTEQRDSAMYRCASSLTLAAYNEQFFGPGTRLTVL.

This clonotype came up many times. The CDR3, as DNA: TGTGCCAGCAGTTTTGGGGGAACCGGGGAGCTGTTTTTT. This translates into CASSFGGTGELFF. V usage is TRBV27 and J usage is TRBJ2-2; either TRBD1 or TRBD2 may fit D (5 bases each). Trimming pared 3 bases from V and 5 bases from J, leaving 7 bases between. CDR3 size: 13 residues. From germline, CDR1 is MNHEY and CDR2 SMNVEV (reference sequence).

This clonotype was recorded many times. The chain employs TRBV4-3 and TRBJ2-6; D is unclear. V was pared by 0 bases and J by 0 bases, with 9 bases between. This CDR3 has 17 residues. Germline V CDR1 and CDR2: LGHNA, YSLEER. CDR3: CASSQETVPSGANVLTF. CDR3 DNA sequence: TGCGCCAGCAGCCAAGAAACAGTCCCCTCTGGGGCCAACGTCCTGACTTTC.

This clonotype was counted at least ten times. The rearrangement links TRBV29-1 to TRBJ2-2; tentative D call: TRBD2 (5 bases). Germline CDR1 reads SQVTM; CDR2 reads ANQGSEA. This CDR3 spans 15 amino acids. V was shortened by 6 bases and J by 2 bases, with 16 bases between the two germline ends. DNA for the CDR3: TGCAGCGTAGAATGGGCGGACTTTAACACCGGGGAGCTGTTTTTT. Protein: CSVEWADFNTGELFF.